This is a list of T cell receptor beta chains from one sample in a study of T cell responses to AZD1222 COVID-19 vaccine. Clones were read by immunoSEQ multiplex PCR, and TCRdb kept only the in-frame ones, dropping some. The sample holds approximately 150,000 clones, 75% to 95% seen once. The source was peripheral blood, collected 28 days after the second AZD1222 dose. All receptors come from an adult who received the AZD1222 COVID-19 vaccine. The CDR3 runs from the conserved cysteine through the conserved F or W. The order of the fields is J gene, D gene, clone size, V gene, CDR3 protein, CDR3 DNA. The D gene is left open where the match is weak. Clone size is not always given. Where it is, it says once, few, many or a class for expanded clones.

TRBJ2-2	-	-	TRBV6-5	CASSYDSHSNTGELFF	TGTGCCAGCAGTTATGACTCTCACTCGAACACCGGGGAGCTGTTTTTT
TRBJ1-1	-	-	TRBV30	CAWSSGAGDEAFF	TGTGCCTGGAGTTCTGGAGCCGGGGATGAAGCTTTCTTT
TRBJ1-2	-	-	TRBV29-1	CSVGAFRGLDGYTF	TGCAGCGTTGGGGCGTTCCGGGGGCTGGATGGCTACACCTTC
TRBJ1-1	-	-	TRBV29-1	CSVETQLLEAFF	TGCAGCGTTGAAACTCAGCTCCTTGAAGCTTTCTTT
TRBJ1-4	TRBD1	-	TRBV6-6	CASSTGTGEEKLFF	TGTGCCAGCAGTACCGGGACAGGGGAAGAAAAACTGTTTTTT
TRBJ1-1	-	-	TRBV19	CASSIPVGGRTEAFF	TGTGCCAGTAGTATACCCGTCGGGGGAAGGACTGAAGCTTTCTTT
TRBJ1-5	-	few	TRBV19	CASSIERVGGGNQPQHF	TGTGCCAGTAGTATAGAACGGGTTGGGGGTGGCAATCAGCCCCAGCATTTT
TRBJ2-7	TRBD2	few	TRBV6-6	CASSRGTSDSYEQYF	TGTGCCAGCAGCCGGGGGACTAGCGATTCCTACGAGCAGTACTTC
TRBJ1-5	-	-	TRBV27	CASSTVRNQPQHF	TGTGCCAGCAGTACCGTTCGTAATCAGCCCCAGCATTTT
TRBJ1-5	TRBD1	-	TRBV15	CATSPRGRGSNQPQHF	TGTGCCACCAGCCCAAGGGGGCGAGGGAGCAATCAGCCCCAGCATTTT
TRBJ2-2	-	-	TRBV6-5	CASSREAGAGELFF	TGTGCCAGCAGTAGAGAGGCTGGGGCCGGGGAGCTGTTTTTT
TRBJ1-3	TRBD1	-	TRBV15	CATSTQTGAGNTIYF	TGTGCCACCAGCACCCAGACAGGGGCTGGAAACACCATATATTTT
TRBJ2-1	TRBD1	-	TRBV9	CASSPTGGRFNEQFF	TGTGCCAGCAGCCCTACAGGGGGCCGGTTCAATGAGCAGTTCTTC
TRBJ2-2	TRBD2	-	TRBV24-1	CATGTSTGELFF	TGTGCCACCGGGACTAGCACCGGGGAGCTGTTTTTT
TRBJ1-2	TRBD1	-	TRBV5-6	CASSPGQGPYGYTF	TGTGCCAGCAGCCCTGGACAGGGACCCTATGGCTACACCTTC
TRBJ1-1	-	-	TRBV5-1	CASRRDGTEAFF	TGCGCCAGCAGAAGGGACGGAACTGAAGCTTTCTTT
TRBJ1-2	-	-	TRBV3-1/TRBV3-2	CASSQEGRGGLDYGYTF	TGTGCCAGCAGCCAAGAGGGTAGGGGTGGATTGGACTATGGCTACACCTTC
TRBJ1-6	-	-	TRBV18	CASSKWDGNSPLHF	TGTGCCAGCTCCAAGTGGGACGGTAATTCACCCCTCCACTTT
TRBJ1-2	TRBD1	-	TRBV2	CASNRLGTEGRGYTF	TGTGCCAGCAACCGACTGGGGACAGAGGGCCGGGGCTACACCTTC
TRBJ2-1	-	-	TRBV27	CASSFSPRSYNEQFF	TGTGCCAGCAGTTTCAGCCCTCGCTCCTACAATGAGCAGTTCTTC
TRBJ1-5	-	-	TRBV2	CASNLGPDQPQHF	TGTGCCAGCAACCTGGGCCCTGATCAGCCCCAGCATTTT
TRBJ2-7	-	-	TRBV11-2	CASSSLGGISYEQYF	TGTGCCAGCAGCTCCCTGGGGGGCATTTCCTACGAGCAGTACTTC
TRBJ1-6	-	-	TRBV7-9	CASSLELGSSLGSPLHF	TGTGCCAGCAGCTTAGAACTGGGGTCGTCTTTAGGATCACCCCTCCACTTT
TRBJ1-1	-	-	TRBV30	CAWSVLRGAEAFF	TGTGCCTGGAGTGTTCTGCGAGGGGCTGAAGCTTTCTTT
TRBJ2-7	-	-	TRBV3-1/TRBV3-2	CASSETLTRGAYEQYF	TGTGCCAGCAGCGAGACCCTTACTAGAGGGGCCTACGAGCAGTACTTC
TRBJ2-7	-	-	TRBV7-7	CASSLGQGAYEQYF	TGTGCCAGCAGCTTAGGGCAGGGTGCCTACGAGCAGTACTTC
TRBJ2-7	TRBD2	once	TRBV5-6	CASSLDPGLAGGHAWEQYF	TGTGCCAGCAGCTTGGACCCGGGACTAGCGGGAGGGCACGCTTGGGAGCAGTACTTC
TRBJ1-5	-	-	TRBV6-5	CASSYIQGQPQHF	TGTGCCAGCAGTTACATTCAGGGTCAGCCCCAGCATTTT
TRBJ1-6	-	-	TRBV6-5	CASSYSWTEHNSPLHF	TGTGCCAGCAGTTACTCGTGGACAGAACATAATTCACCCCTCCACTTT
TRBJ1-1	-	-	TRBV5-1	CASNLNTGPNTEAFF	TGCGCCAGCAACCTGAATACAGGCCCCAACACTGAAGCTTTCTTT
TRBJ2-7	TRBD2	few	TRBV6-2/TRBV6-3	CASSLAGGISYEQYF	TGTGCCAGCAGTTTGGCGGGAGGGATTTCCTACGAGCAGTACTTC